These 2 T cell receptor beta chains share one sample of origin, sequenced in a study of cytomegalovirus exposure and HLA in healthy donors. With 60 Vbeta and 13 Jbeta primers, the PCR was carried out. The protocol was immunoSEQ multiplex PCR, while the TCRdb copy is restricted to in-frame clones and leaves out a portion. Of 130,000 or so clones listed, 66% are singletons. The specimen was PBMCs. The receptors come from a woman in her sixties or seventies in good health and CMV-seronegative.

This clone was found a few times. The V gene is TRBV19, the J gene TRBJ2-5; 14 bases agree with TRBD2. In germline, CDR1 is LNHDA, CDR2 SQIVND (reference sequence). After removal of 6 bases from V and 5 bases from J, the junction contained 8 bases not matched to a gene. The CDR3 is 16 residues long. This CDR3 is CASSPGTSGSRETQYF. As DNA, the CDR3 is TGTGCCAGTAGCCCAGGGACTAGCGGGAGTAGGGAGACCCAGTACTTC.

On this clone: Other DNA sequences in this specimen translate into the identical CDR3. The gene calls are TRBV28 and TRBJ2-7; 7 bases agree with TRBD1. Germline CDR1 MDHEN, CDR2 SYDVKM. The CDR3 sequence is 11 residues long. V was clipped by 4 bases and J by 13 bases; unmatched bases: 7. CDR3 protein: CASSSWTGIYF. The CDR3 DNA reads TGTGCCAGCAGTTCCTGGACAGGAATATACTTC.